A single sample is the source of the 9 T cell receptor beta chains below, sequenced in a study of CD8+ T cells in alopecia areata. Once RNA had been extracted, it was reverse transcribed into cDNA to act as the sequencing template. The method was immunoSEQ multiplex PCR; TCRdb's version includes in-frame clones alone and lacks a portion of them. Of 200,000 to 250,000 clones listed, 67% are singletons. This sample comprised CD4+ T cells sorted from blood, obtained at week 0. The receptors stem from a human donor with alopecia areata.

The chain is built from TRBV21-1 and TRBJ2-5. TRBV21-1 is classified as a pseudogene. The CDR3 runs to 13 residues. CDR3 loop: CASSKADQETQYF. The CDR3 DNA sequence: TGTGCCAGCAGCAAAGCGGACCAAGAGACCCAGTACTTC.

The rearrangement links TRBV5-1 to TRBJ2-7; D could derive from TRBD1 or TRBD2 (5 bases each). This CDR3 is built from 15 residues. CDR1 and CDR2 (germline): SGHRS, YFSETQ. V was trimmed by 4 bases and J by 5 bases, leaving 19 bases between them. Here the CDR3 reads CASSPLVYGANEQYF. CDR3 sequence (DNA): TGCGCCAGCAGCCCACTGGTATACGGGGCGAACGAGCAGTACTTC.

DNA for the CDR3: TGTGCCAGCAGCCCCCCCGGGGGCCAGCAGTTCTTC. Amino acid sequence: CASSPPGGQQFF. The chain uses TRBV11-2 and TRBJ2-1; either TRBD1 or TRBD2 may fit D (6 bases each). Trimming pared 5 bases from V and 11 bases from J, leaving 13 bases between. CDR3 size: 12 residues. Per germline, CDR1 SGHAT and CDR2 FQNNGV.

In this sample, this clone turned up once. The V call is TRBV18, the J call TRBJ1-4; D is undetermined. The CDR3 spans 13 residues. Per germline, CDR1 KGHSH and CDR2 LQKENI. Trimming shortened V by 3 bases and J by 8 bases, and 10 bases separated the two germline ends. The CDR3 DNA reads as TGTGCCAGCTCACCGAATAAAGTCGAAAAACTGTTTTTT. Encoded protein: CASSPNKVEKLFF.

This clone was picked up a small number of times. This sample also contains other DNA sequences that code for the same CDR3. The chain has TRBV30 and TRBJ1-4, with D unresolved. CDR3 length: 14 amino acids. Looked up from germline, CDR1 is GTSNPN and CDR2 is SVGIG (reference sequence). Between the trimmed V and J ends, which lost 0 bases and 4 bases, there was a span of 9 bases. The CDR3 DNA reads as TGTGCCTGGAGTGTACAAGGTTATAATGAAAAACTGTTTTTT. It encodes CAWSVQGYNEKLFF.

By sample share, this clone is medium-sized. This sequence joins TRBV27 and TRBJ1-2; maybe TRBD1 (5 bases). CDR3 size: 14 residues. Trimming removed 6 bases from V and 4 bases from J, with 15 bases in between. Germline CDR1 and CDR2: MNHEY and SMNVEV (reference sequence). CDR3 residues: CASRRAGTAYGYTF. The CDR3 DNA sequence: TGTGCCAGCAGGCGCGCAGGGACGGCCTATGGCTACACCTTC.

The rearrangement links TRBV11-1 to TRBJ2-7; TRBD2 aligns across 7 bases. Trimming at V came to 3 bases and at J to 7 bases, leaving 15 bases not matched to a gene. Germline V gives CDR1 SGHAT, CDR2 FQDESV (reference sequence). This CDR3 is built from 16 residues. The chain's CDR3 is CASSLSFGGTIAEQYF. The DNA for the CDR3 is TGTGCCAGCAGCTTGTCCTTCGGGGGGACGATTGCAGAGCAGTACTTC.

The CDR3 sequence: CASRTGETQYF. The CDR3 nucleotides read TGTGCCAGCAGAACAGGGGAGACCCAGTACTTC. This chain joins TRBV6-5 and TRBJ2-5, with D possibly being TRBD1 (6 bases). From germline, CDR1 is MNHEY and CDR2 SVGAGI. The germline V and J ends were trimmed by 6 bases and 5 bases, with 7 bases remaining between them. This CDR3 has 11 amino acids.

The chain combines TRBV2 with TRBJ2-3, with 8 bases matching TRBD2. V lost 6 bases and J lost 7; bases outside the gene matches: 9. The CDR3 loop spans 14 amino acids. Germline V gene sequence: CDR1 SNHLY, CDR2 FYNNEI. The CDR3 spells CASSFSGDVYTQYF. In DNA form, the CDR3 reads TGTGCCAGCAGCTTTAGCGGGGACGTTTATACGCAGTATTTT.